This T cell receptor (beta chain) was sequenced during a study of shared clonotypes between healthy human individuals. Across the study: There were three CD4 naive, three CD4 memory, two CD8 naive and one CD8 memory plates per donor.

V shed 5 bases and J shed 7 bases, with 11 bases lying between them. This CDR3 comprises 13 residues. CDR1 MDHEN and CDR2 SYDVKM come from the germline V gene. Original data processing: ImmunoSEQ output lacked quality scores and full-length reads, limiting matched filtering. The table came from immunoSEQ multiplex PCR; TCRdb's copy has only in-frame clones and leaves some out. The D gene and trimming were derived from the DNA, and the V and J assignments and clone size from that table. The table shows 1.6 million or so clones, with 98% occurring only once. Sample: naive CD4+ T cells sorted from blood. Subset noted: CD45RA+ positively selected. This clonotype was sampled from a man in his thirties or forties in good health. The chain carries TRBV28 and TRBJ1-4, with no clear D. Here the CDR3 DNA reads TGTGCCAGCAGTAGGGCCAGTGGTGAAAAACTGTTTTTT. Amino acids: CASSRASGEKLFF.